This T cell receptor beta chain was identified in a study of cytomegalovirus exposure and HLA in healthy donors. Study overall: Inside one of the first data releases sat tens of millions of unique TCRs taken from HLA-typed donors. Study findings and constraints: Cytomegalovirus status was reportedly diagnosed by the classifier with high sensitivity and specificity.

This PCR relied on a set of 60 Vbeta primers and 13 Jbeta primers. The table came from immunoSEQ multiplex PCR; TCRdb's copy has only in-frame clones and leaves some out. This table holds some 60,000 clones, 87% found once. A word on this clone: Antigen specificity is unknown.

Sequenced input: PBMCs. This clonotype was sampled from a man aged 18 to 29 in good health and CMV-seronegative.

DNA of the CDR3: TGTGCCATCAGTGATGGTTCAGGAGGGAAAGAGACCCAGTACTTC. Amino acid sequence: CAISDGSGGKETQYF. This chain joins TRBV10-3 and TRBJ2-5; TRBD2 might be the D (6 bases). Germline V gives CDR1 ENHRY, CDR2 SYGVKD. This CDR3 has 15 residues. V shed 3 bases and J shed 3 bases, with 14 bases lying between them.